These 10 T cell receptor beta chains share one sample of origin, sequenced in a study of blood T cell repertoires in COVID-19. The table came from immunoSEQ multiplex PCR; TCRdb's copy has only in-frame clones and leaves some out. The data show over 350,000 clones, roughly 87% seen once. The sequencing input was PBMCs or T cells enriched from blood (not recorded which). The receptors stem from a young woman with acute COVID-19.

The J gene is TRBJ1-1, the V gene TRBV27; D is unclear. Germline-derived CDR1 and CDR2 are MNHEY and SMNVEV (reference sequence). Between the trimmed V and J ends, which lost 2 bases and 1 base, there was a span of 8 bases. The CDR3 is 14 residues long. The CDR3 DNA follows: TGTGCCAGCAGTTTAATTGCAGGGAACACTGAAGCTTTCTTT. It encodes CASSLIAGNTEAFF.

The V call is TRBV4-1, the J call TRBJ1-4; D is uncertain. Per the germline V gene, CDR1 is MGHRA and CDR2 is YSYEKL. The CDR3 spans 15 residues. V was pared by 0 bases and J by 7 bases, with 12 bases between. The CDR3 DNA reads TGCGCCAGCAGCCAAGACCTATCGGGTCCTGAAAAACTGTTTTTT. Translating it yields CASSQDLSGPEKLFF.

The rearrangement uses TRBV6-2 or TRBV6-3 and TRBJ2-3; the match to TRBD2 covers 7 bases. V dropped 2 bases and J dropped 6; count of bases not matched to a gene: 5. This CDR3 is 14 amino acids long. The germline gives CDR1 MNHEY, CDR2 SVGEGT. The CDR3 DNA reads TGTGCCAGCAGTTACGGGCGGGAGACTGATACGCAGTATTTT. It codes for CASSYGRETDTQYF.

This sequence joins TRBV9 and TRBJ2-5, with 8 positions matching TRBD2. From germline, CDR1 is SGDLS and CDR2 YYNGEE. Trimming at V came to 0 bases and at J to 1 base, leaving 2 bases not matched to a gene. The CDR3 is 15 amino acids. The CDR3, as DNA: TGTGCCAGCAGCGTAGCTAGCGGGTTCCAAGAGACCCAGTACTTC. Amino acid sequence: CASSVASGFQETQYF.

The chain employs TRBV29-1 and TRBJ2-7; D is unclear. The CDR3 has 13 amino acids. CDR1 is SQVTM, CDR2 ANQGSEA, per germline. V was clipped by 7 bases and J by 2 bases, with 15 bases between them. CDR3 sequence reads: CSARGPSTYEQYF. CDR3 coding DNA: TGCAGCGCCCGTGGCCCCTCCACCTACGAGCAGTACTTC.

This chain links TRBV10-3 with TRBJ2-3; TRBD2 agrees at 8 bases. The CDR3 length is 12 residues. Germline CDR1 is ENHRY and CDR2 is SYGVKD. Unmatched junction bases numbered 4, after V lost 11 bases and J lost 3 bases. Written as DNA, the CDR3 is TGTGCCTCCGGACTAGCAACAGATACGCAGTATTTT. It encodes CASGLATDTQYF.

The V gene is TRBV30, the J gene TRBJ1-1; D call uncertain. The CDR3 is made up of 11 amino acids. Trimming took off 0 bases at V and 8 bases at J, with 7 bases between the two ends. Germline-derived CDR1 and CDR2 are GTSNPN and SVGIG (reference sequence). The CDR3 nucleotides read TGTGCCTGGAGTGTACTTTACGAAGCTTTCTTT. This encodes CAWSVLYEAFF.

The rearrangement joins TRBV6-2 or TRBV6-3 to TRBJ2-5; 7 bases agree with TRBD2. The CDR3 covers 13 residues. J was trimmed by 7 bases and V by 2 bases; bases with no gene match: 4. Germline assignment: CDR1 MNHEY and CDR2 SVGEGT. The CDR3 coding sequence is TGTGCCAGCAGTTACGGTCCGGGGGGGACCCAGTACTTC. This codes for CASSYGPGGTQYF.

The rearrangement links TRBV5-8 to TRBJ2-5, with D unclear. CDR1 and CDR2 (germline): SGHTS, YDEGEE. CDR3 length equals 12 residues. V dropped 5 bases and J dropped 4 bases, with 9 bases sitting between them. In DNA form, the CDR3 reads TGTGCCAGCAGTGCTGGCCGAGAGACCCAGTACTTC. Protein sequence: CASSAGRETQYF.

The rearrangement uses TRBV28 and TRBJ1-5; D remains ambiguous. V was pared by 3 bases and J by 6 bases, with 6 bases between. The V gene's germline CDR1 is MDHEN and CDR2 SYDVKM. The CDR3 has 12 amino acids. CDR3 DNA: TGTGCCAGCAGTTTCGGGAGTCAGCCCCAGCATTTT. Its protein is CASSFGSQPQHF.